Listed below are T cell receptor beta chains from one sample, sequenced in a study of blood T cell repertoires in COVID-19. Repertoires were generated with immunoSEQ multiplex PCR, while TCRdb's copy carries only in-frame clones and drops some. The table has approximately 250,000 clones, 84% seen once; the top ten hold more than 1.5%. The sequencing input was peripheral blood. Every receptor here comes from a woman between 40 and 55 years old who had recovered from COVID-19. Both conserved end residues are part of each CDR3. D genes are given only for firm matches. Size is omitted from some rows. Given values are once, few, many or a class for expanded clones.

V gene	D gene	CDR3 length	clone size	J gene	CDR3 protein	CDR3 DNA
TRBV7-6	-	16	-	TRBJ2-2	CASSHGDSWETGELFF	TGTGCCAGCAGCCACGGCGATAGCTGGGAGACCGGGGAGCTGTTTTTT
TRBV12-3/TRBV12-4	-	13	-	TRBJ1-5	CASSLRGGQPQHF	TGTGCCAGCAGTTTAAGAGGTGGCCAGCCCCAGCATTTT
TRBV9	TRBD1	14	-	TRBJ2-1	CASSLGTGGFEQFF	TGTGCCAGCAGCCTAGGGACAGGGGGCTTTGAGCAGTTCTTC
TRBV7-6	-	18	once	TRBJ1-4	CASSPVNGLTRVNEKLFF	TGTGCCAGCAGCCCCGTCAACGGACTAACGCGTGTTAATGAAAAACTGTTTTTT
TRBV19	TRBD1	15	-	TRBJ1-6	CASSDSTGANSPLHF	TGTGCCAGTAGTGACTCGACAGGGGCCAATTCACCCCTCCACTTT
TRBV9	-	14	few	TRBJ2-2	CASRGTSNTGELFF	TGTGCCAGCAGGGGGACATCGAACACCGGGGAGCTGTTTTTT
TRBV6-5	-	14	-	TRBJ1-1	CASTPPAGGTEAFF	TGTGCCAGCACCCCTCCTGCGGGGGGGACTGAAGCTTTCTTT
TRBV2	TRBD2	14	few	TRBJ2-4	CASSTGTTKNIQYF	TGTGCCAGCAGCACCGGGACTACCAAAAACATTCAGTACTTC
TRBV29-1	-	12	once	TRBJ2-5	CSVEGIEETQYF	TGCAGCGTGGAGGGAATTGAAGAGACCCAGTACTTC
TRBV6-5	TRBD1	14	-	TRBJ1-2	CASSYRDRYYGYTF	TGTGCCAGCAGTTACAGGGACAGGTACTATGGCTACACCTTC
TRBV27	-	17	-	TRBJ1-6	CASSSPWTSSYNSPLHF	TGTGCCAGCAGTTCCCCCTGGACAAGCTCCTATAATTCACCCCTCCACTTT
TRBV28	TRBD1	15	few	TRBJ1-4	CASSLIGQGKEKLFF	TGTGCCAGCAGTTTAATTGGACAGGGCAAGGAAAAACTGTTTTTT
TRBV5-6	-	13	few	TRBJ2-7	CASSRRQLYEQYF	TGTGCCAGCAGCCGAAGACAGCTCTACGAGCAGTACTTC
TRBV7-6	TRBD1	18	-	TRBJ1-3	CASSLGLGQANSGNTIYF	TGTGCCAGCAGCTTAGGCCTGGGACAGGCGAACTCTGGAAACACCATATATTTT
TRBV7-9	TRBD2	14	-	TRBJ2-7	CASSLGLAGSEQYF	TGTGCCAGCAGCTTAGGCCTAGCGGGGAGCGAGCAGTACTTC
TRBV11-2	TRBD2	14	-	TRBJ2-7	CASSSSGNRREQYF	TGTGCCAGCAGCTCTAGCGGTAACCGGCGGGAGCAGTACTTC
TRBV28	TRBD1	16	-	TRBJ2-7	CASSLGGTGRSYEQYF	TGTGCCAGCAGTTTAGGAGGGACAGGGAGAAGCTACGAGCAGTACTTC
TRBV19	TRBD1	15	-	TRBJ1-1	CASSFAGQGSTEAFF	TGTGCCAGTAGTTTCGCGGGACAGGGATCCACTGAAGCTTTCTTT
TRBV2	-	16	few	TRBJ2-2	CAVAQDSTSYTGELFF	TGTGCCGTGGCCCAGGACTCCACCTCTTACACCGGGGAGCTGTTTTTT
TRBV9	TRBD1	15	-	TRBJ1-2	CASSDLQGGNYGYTF	TGTGCCAGCAGCGACCTGCAGGGGGGAAACTATGGCTACACCTTC
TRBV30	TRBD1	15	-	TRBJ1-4	CAWSVVQGHNEKLFF	TGTGCCTGGAGTGTAGTACAGGGGCATAATGAAAAACTGTTTTTT
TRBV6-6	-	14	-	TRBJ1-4	CASSRRADNEKLFF	TGTGCCAGCAGCCGCAGGGCTGATAATGAAAAACTGTTTTTT
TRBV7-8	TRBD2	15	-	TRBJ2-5	CASSLERGGGETQYF	TGTGCCAGCAGCTTAGAGCGGGGGGGCGGAGAGACCCAGTACTTC
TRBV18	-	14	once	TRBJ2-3	CAPPGWKAGRTQYF	TGTGCCCCCCCGGGCTGGAAGGCGGGGCGTACGCAGTATTTT
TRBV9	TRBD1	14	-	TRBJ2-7	CASSPRDRLYEQYF	TGTGCCAGCAGCCCCAGGGACAGGCTCTACGAGCAGTACTTC
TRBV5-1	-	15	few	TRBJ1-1	CASSGTSGLNTEAFF	TGCGCCAGCAGCGGCACGTCAGGTCTGAACACTGAAGCTTTCTTT
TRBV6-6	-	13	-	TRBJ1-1	CASSLGGTAEAFF	TGTGCCAGCAGCCTCGGGGGGACCGCTGAAGCTTTCTTT
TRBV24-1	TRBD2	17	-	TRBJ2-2	CATSDTGLAGYTGELFF	TGTGCCACCAGTGATACCGGACTAGCGGGGTACACCGGGGAGCTGTTTTTT
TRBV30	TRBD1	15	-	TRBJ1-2	CAWRHDRDGLRGYTF	TGTGCCTGGAGACATGACAGGGATGGGCTTCGAGGCTACACCTTC
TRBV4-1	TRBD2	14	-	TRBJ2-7	CASSQSSGGYEQYF	TGCGCCAGCAGCCAATCGAGCGGGGGCTACGAGCAGTACTTC
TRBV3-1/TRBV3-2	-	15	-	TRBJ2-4	CASSHNSVNENIQYF	TGTGCCAGCAGCCATAATAGCGTTAACGAAAACATTCAGTACTTC
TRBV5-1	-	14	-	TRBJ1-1	CASTTWGENTEAFF	TGCGCCAGCACCACATGGGGGGAGAACACTGAAGCTTTCTTT
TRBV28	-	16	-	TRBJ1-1	CASSFLGGRTDTEAFF	TGTGCCAGCAGTTTCTTGGGGGGGCGCACGGACACTGAAGCTTTCTTT
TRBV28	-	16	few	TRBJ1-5	CASIFTDRIPNQPQHF	TGTGCCAGCATATTCACTGACAGGATCCCAAATCAGCCCCAGCATTTT
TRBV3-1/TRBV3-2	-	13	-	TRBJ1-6	CASSQDFNSPLHF	TGTGCCAGCAGCCAGGACTTTAATTCACCCCTCCACTTT
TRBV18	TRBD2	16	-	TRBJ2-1	CASRTNPGGSYNEQFF	TGTGCCAGTCGAACCAACCCGGGGGGCTCCTACAATGAGCAGTTCTTC
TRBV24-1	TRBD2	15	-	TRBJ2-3	CATSLQRGSTDTQYF	TGTGCCACCAGCCTCCAGCGGGGGAGCACAGATACGCAGTATTTT
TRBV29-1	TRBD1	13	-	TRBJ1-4	CSVAGTGTPKLFF	TGCAGCGTTGCCGGGACAGGGACTCCAAAACTGTTTTTT
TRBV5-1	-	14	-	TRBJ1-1	CASSLNGGDTEAFF	TGCGCCAGCAGCCTAAACGGGGGTGACACTGAAGCTTTCTTT
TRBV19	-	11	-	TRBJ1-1	CATREDTEAFF	TGTGCCACCCGAGAGGACACTGAAGCTTTCTTT
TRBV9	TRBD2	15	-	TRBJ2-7	CASSVGDKRGYEQYF	TGTGCCAGCAGCGTAGGTGATAAGCGGGGCTACGAGCAGTACTTC
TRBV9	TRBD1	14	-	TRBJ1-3	CASSWTGAGNTIYF	TGTGCCAGCAGCTGGACAGGGGCTGGAAACACCATATATTTT
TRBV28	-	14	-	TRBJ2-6	CASRQGPGANVLTF	TGTGCCAGCCGCCAGGGGCCCGGGGCCAACGTCCTGACTTTC
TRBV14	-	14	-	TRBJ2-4	CASSQDFQGGIQYF	TGTGCCAGCAGCCAAGATTTCCAGGGGGGCATTCAGTACTTC
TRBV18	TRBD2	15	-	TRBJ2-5	CASSRSGGAGETQYF	TGTGCCAGCTCACGTAGCGGGGGGGCCGGAGAGACCCAGTACTTC
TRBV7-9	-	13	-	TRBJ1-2	CASSFGGTYGYTF	TGTGCCAGCAGCTTCGGGGGGACCTATGGCTACACCTTC
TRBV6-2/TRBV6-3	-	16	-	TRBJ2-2	CASSLQAAGLTGELFF	TGTGCCAGCAGCTTACAGGCGGCAGGGCTTACCGGGGAGCTGTTTTTT
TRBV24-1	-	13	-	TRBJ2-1	CATRGGSYNEQFF	TGTGCCACCAGGGGGGGCTCCTACAATGAGCAGTTCTTC
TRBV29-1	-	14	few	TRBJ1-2	CSVEDRGLVNGYTF	TGCAGCGTTGAAGATCGGGGTTTGGTCAATGGCTACACCTTC
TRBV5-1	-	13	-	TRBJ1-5	CASSLDDRQPQHF	TGCGCCAGCAGCTTGGATGACAGACAGCCCCAGCATTTT